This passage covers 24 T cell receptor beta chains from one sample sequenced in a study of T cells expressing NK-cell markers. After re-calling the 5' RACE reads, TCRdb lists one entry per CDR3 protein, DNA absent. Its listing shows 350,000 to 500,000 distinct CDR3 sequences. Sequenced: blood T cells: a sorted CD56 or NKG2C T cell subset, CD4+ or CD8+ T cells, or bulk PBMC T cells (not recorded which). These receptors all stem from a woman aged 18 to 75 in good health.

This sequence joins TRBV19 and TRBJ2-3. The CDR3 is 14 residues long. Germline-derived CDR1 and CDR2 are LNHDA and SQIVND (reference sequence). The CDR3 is CASSIMLSTDTQYF. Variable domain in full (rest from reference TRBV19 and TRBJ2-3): DGGITQSPKYLFRKEGQNVTLSCEQNLNHDAMYWYRQDPGQGLRLIYYSQIVNDFQKGDIAEGYSVSREKKESFPLTVTSAQKNPTAFYLCASSIMLSTDTQYFGPGTRLTVL.

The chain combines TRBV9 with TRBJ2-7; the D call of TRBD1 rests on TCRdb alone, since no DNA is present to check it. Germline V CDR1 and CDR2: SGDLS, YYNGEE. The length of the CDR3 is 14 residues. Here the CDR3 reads CASSVGAGAGEQYF.

The CDR3 sequence is CASSYPTSAEQFF. This chain uses TRBV6-5 with TRBJ2-1. Germline V lookup: CDR1 MNHEY, CDR2 SVGAGI. This CDR3 has 13 amino acids.

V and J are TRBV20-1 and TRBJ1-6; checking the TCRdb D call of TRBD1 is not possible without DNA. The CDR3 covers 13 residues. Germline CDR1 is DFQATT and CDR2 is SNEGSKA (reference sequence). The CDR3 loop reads CSAGGTPNSPLHF.

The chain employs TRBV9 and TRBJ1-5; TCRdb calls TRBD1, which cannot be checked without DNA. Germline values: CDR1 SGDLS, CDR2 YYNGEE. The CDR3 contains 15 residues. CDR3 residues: CASSAGTGNNQPQHF.

CDR3 protein: CASRTDTYNEQFF. The chain uses TRBV12-3 or TRBV12-4 and TRBJ2-1. The CDR3 contains 13 residues.

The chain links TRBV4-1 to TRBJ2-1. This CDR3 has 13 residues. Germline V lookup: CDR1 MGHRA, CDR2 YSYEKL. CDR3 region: CASSHIALNEQFF.

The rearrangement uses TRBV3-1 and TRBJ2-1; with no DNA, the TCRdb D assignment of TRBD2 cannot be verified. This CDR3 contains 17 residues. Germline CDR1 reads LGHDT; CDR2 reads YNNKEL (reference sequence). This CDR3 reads CASSQEWLAGPDSEQFF.

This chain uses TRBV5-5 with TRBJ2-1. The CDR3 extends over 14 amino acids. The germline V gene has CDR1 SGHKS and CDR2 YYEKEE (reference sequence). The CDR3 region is CASSLGVIYNEQFF.

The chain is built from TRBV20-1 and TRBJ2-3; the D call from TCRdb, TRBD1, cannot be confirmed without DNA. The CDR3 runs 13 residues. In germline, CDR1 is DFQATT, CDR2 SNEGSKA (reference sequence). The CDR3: CSARRLGADTQYF.

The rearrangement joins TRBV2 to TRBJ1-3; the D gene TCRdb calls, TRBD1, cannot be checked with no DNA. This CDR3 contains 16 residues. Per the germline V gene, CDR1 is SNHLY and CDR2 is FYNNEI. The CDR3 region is CASVRDRGPSGNTIYF.

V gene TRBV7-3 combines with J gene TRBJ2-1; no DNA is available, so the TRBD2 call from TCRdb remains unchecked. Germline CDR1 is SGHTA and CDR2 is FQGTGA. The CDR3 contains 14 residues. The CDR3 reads CASSLTRGYNEQFF.

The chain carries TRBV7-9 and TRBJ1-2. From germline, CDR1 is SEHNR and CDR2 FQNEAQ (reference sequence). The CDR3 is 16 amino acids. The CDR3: CASSYGPAALNYGYTF. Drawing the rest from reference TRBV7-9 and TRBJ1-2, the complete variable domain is DTGVSQNPRHKITKRGQNVTFRCDPISEHNRLYWYRQTLGQGPEFLTYFQNEAQLEKSRLLSDRFSAERPKGSFSTLEIQRTEQGDSAMYLCASSYGPAALNYGYTFGSGTRLTVV.

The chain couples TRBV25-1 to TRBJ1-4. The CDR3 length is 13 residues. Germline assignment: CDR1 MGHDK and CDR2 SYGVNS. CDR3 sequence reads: CASSWRRGEKLFF.

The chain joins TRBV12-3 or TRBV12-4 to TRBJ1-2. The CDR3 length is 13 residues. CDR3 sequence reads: CASSFRNPCGYTF.

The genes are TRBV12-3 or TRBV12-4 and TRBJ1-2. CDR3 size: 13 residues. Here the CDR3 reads CASCPGEGYGYTF.

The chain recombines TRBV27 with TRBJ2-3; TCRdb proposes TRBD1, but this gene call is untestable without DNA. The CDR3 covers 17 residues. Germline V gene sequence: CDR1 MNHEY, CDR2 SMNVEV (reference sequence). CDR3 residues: CASSLPAGGGITDTQYF.

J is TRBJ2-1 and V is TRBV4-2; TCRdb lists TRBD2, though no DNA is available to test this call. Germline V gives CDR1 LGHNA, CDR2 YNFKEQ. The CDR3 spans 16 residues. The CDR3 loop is CASSQAIAGGQNEQFF.

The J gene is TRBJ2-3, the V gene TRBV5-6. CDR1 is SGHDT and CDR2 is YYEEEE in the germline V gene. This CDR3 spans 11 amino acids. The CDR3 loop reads CASSLWDTQYF.

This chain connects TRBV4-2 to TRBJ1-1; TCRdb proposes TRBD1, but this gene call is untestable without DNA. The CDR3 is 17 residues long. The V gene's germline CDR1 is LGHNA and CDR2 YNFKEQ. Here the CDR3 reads CASSHDFRDRVITEAFF.

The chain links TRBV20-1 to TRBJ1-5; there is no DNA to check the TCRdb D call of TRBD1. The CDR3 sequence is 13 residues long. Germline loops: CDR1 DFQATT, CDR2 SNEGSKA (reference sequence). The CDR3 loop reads CSARGGLGQPQHF.

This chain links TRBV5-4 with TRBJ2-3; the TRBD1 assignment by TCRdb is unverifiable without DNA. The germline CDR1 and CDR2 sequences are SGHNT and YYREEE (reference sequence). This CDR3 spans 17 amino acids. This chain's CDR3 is CASSPRLTGKIGDTQYF.

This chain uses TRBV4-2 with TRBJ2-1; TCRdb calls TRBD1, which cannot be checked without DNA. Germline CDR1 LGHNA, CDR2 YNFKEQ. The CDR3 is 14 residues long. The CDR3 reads CASSQGVTGNEQFF.

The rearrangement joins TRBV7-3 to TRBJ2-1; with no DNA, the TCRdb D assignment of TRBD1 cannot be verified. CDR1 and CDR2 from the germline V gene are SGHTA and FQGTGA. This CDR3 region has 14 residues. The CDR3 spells CASSPSGTWNEQFF.